Shown below are 30 T cell receptor beta chains from a single sample sequenced in a study of T cells in Graves' hyperthyroidism and ophthalmopathy. Template material for amplifying TCR beta CDR3 regions consisted of RNA transcripts. TCR CDR3 regions were first amplified by RT-PCR with HTBI primers. TCRdb reprocessed the multiplex PCR reads via MiXCR and lists one record per CDR3 protein. This table has about 700,000 distinct CDR3 sequences, 45% appearing once. The specimen was peripheral blood or thyroid tissue (not recorded which). Source of these receptors: an adult man with Graves' disease, either hyperthyroidism or ophthalmopathy (not recorded which).

V usage is TRBV7-9 and J usage is TRBJ1-6, with D possibly matching TRBD1 (6 bases). This CDR3 is built from 16 residues. Germline V CDR1 and CDR2: SEHNR, FQNEAQ (reference sequence). Between the trimmed V and J ends, which lost 5 bases and 7 bases, there was a span of 18 bases. Here the CDR3 DNA reads TGTGCCAGCAGCCAATCCACAGGGTTGGGGAATTCACCCCTCCACTTT. It specifies CASSQSTGLGNSPLHF.

The CDR3 loop reads CASPVVRGNNSPLHF. In DNA, the CDR3 is TGTGCTAGTCCTGTGGTGCGGGGGAATAATTCACCCCTCCACTTT. The rearrangement links TRBV9 to TRBJ1-6; D may be TRBD1 (5 bases). Per the germline V gene, CDR1 is SGDLS and CDR2 is YYNGEE. The CDR3 runs to 15 residues. The complete variable domain, with remaining parts taken from reference TRBV9 and TRBJ1-6, reads DSGVTQTPKHLITATGQRVTLRCSPRSGDLSVYWYQQSLDQGLQFLIQYYNGEERAKGNILERFSAQQFPDLHSELNLSSLELGDSALYFCASPVVRGNNSPLHFGNGTRLTVT.

V gene TRBV9 combines with J gene TRBJ1-2; D not resolved. The CDR3 is 11 residues long. Trimming removed 4 bases at V and 6 bases at J, with 7 bases between. Germline V gives CDR1 SGDLS, CDR2 YYNGEE. The CDR3 DNA reads as TGTGCCAGCAGCAGTATTCATGGCTACACCTTC. The encoded protein is CASSSIHGYTF.

The chain links TRBV20-1 to TRBJ1-2; TRBD1 matches at 7 bases. Per the germline V gene, CDR1 is DFQATT and CDR2 is SNEGSKA (reference sequence). V trimming: 6 bases; J trimming: 8 bases; junction bases outside the gene matches: 12. The CDR3 length is 13 residues. CDR3 sequence reads: CSAHLPGGKGYTF. In DNA, the CDR3 is TGCAGTGCCCACCTCCCAGGGGGAAAGGGCTACACCTTC.

The gene calls are TRBV7-9 and TRBJ1-2, with D possibly TRBD1 on 6 matching bases. Trimming removed 5 bases at V and 2 bases at J, with 12 bases between. From germline, CDR1 is SEHNR and CDR2 FQNEAQ (reference sequence). This CDR3 region has 14 residues. The CDR3 loop reads CASSRDRINYGYTF. DNA of the CDR3: TGTGCCAGCAGCCGCGACAGGATCAACTATGGCTACACCTTC.

The rearrangement links TRBV29-1 to TRBJ1-1; 8 bases agree with TRBD1. Per germline, CDR1 SQVTM and CDR2 ANQGSEA. The length of the CDR3 is 13 residues. The chain's CDR3 is CSYGQGVNTEAFF. In DNA, the CDR3 is TGCAGTTACGGACAGGGCGTGAACACTGAAGCTTTCTTT.

The V call is TRBV9, the J call TRBJ2-5; D not certain. Trimming left V 2 bases short and J 0 bases short, with 11 bases between. The CDR3 length is 15 residues. Germline values: CDR1 SGDLS, CDR2 YYNGEE. CDR3 loop: CASSVSHGYQETQYF. CDR3 bases: TGTGCCAGCAGCGTCTCCCACGGGTACCAAGAGACCCAGTACTTC.

This clonotype was recorded only once. The rearrangement links TRBV7-9 to TRBJ2-7; 8 bases line up with TRBD1. This CDR3 is 15 amino acids long. Germline CDR1 is SEHNR and CDR2 is FQNEAQ (reference sequence). V lost 6 bases, J lost 5 bases, and 12 bases stayed unmatched. The CDR3 protein is CASSFQTGASDEQYF. As DNA, the CDR3 is TGTGCCAGCAGTTTCCAGACAGGGGCCTCTGACGAGCAGTACTTC. Full variable domain (rest looked up from reference TRBV7-9 and TRBJ2-7): DTGVSQNPRHKITKRGQNVTFRCDPISEHNRLYWYRQTLGQGPEFLTYFQNEAQLEKSRLLSDRFSAERPKGSFSTLEIQRTEQGDSAMYLCASSFQTGASDEQYFGPGTRLTVT.

As regards this clonotype: Relative to the germline gene, one junction end is altered; a read error may explain this. The rearrangement joins TRBV9 to TRBJ1-3; a weak D match, TRBD1 (6 bases). The CDR3 totals 16 residues. Germline V gene sequence: CDR1 SGDLS, CDR2 YYNGEE. The CDR3 nucleotides read TGTGCCAGCAGCGCCGGGGGGGCAGTCTCTGGAAGCACCATATATTTT. It codes for CASSAGGAVSGSTIYF. Using reference TRBV9 and TRBJ1-3 for the parts outside the CDR3, the full variable domain is DSGVTQTPKHLITATGQRVTLRCSPRSGDLSVYWYQQSLDQGLQFLIQYYNGEERAKGNILERFSAQQFPDLHSELNLSSLELGDSALYFCASSAGGAVSGSTIYFGEGSWLTVV.

The V call is TRBV19, the J call TRBJ1-4; tentative D call: TRBD1 (5 bases). This CDR3 spans 13 amino acids. Germline CDR1 and CDR2: LNHDA and SQIVND (reference sequence). V was cut by 10 bases and J by 7 bases, with 16 bases left in between. The CDR3 nucleotides are TGTGCCACCCGGGACTCCGGTGGTGAAAAACTGTTTTTT. As protein: CATRDSGGEKLFF.

Comment on this clonotype: A much larger clone is a single base away; this may be a read error. This chain links TRBV9 with TRBJ1-6, with D unresolved. The CDR3 loop spans 15 amino acids. The V end was cut by 3 bases, the J end by 7 bases, with 14 bases between. Germline lookup yields CDR1 SGDLS and CDR2 YYNGEE. The DNA of the CDR3 is TGTGCCAGCAGCGGAGACATGGTGGGAAATTCACCCCTCCACTTT. Protein product: CASSGDMVGNSPLHF.

This clonotype was detected a few times. The chain joins TRBV6-5 to TRBJ1-2, with TRBD1 as a possible D gene (5 bases). The CDR3 spans 13 residues. From germline, CDR1 is MNHEY and CDR2 SVGAGI. V was clipped by 2 bases and J by 7 bases, with 11 bases between them. CDR3: CASSYGGGFGYTF. The CDR3 DNA is TGTGCCAGCAGTTACGGGGGAGGCTTTGGCTACACCTTC.

This clonotype was observed many times. The chain has TRBV14 and TRBJ1-4; D unclear. V lost 0 bases, J lost 8 bases, and 13 bases lay in between. Germline assignment: CDR1 SGHDN and CDR2 FVKESK. CDR3 length: 15 residues. The CDR3 is CASSQDPGLYEKLFF. The CDR3 region has the DNA TGTGCCAGCAGCCAAGATCCTGGACTGTACGAAAAACTGTTTTTT.

This clonotype has more than one count but fewer than ten. The J gene is TRBJ1-5, the V gene TRBV2, with D tentatively TRBD1 (6 bases). Germline CDR1 and CDR2: SNHLY and FYNNEI. The CDR3 runs to 15 residues. Trimming stripped 6 bases from V and 2 bases from J, with 14 bases between. The CDR3 DNA is TGTGCCAGCAGCGAGCAGGGGTTTGGCAATCAGCCCCAGCATTTT. Protein product: CASSEQGFGNQPQHF.

Regarding this clonotype: Just one base apart from a much larger clone, this may be a read error. CDR3 protein: CASSLNGGYGQYF. The CDR3 nucleotides read TGTGCCAGCAGCTTAAACGGGGGATACGGGCAGTACTTC. This sequence joins TRBV7-8 and TRBJ2-7; a possible D gene is TRBD2 (6 bases). The CDR3 spans 13 residues. The germline gives CDR1 SGHVS, CDR2 FQNEAQ.

This clonotype was seen repeatedly, ten times or more. In nucleotides, the CDR3 is TGTGCCACAAGCGAGAGAGGGACCTACGAGCAGTACTTC. Translated: CATSERGTYEQYF. The rearrangement joins TRBV7-9 to TRBJ2-7; maybe TRBD2 (5 bases). V was shortened by 10 bases and J by 2 bases, with 15 bases between the two germline ends. Germline V gene data show CDR1 as SEHNR and CDR2 as FQNEAQ (reference sequence). The CDR3 loop spans 13 amino acids. Together with reference TRBV7-9 and TRBJ2-7, the CDR3 gives the full variable domain: DTGVSQNPRHKITKRGQNVTFRCDPISEHNRLYWYRQTLGQGPEFLTYFQNEAQLEKSRLLSDRFSAERPKGSFSTLEIQRTEQGDSAMYLCATSERGTYEQYFGPGTRLTVT.

V is TRBV12-3 or TRBV12-4 and J is TRBJ2-7; D is undetermined. Trimming removed 6 bases at V and 5 bases at J, with 14 bases between. The CDR3 is made up of 13 amino acids. The CDR3 spells CASSFGPTDEQYF. For the CDR3, the DNA is TGTGCCAGCAGCTTTGGCCCAACGGACGAGCAGTACTTC.

This clonotype came up many times. This chain links TRBV5-8 with TRBJ1-6; perhaps TRBD1 as D (6 bases). The CDR3 is made up of 14 amino acids. Germline V gene sequence: CDR1 SGHTS, CDR2 YDEGEE. V was cut by 5 bases and J by 5 bases, with 11 bases left in between. The CDR3 spells CASRTGSHNSPLHF. DNA for the CDR3: TGTGCCAGCAGAACAGGGTCCCATAATTCACCCCTCCACTTT.

The V call is TRBV7-8, the J call TRBJ1-1; no definite D call. CDR3 length equals 16 residues. Germline V CDR1 and CDR2: SGHVS, FQNEAQ. V was trimmed by 5 bases and J by 3 bases, leaving 19 bases between them. For the CDR3, the DNA is TGTGCCAGCAGCCCTCCGGAGGGAACGGAGGACACTGAAGCTTTCTTT. It codes for CASSPPEGTEDTEAFF.

The chain is built from TRBV12-3 or TRBV12-4 and TRBJ1-3; 8 bases map to TRBD1. The ends lost 6 bases at V and 2 bases at J; junction bases unmatched: 9. This CDR3 contains 16 residues. The CDR3 sequence is CASSVEARGPGNTIYF. The CDR3 DNA is TGTGCCAGCAGCGTGGAAGCCAGGGGGCCTGGAAACACCATATATTTT.

This chain links TRBV6-5 with TRBJ2-5, with 10 nucleotides matching TRBD2. The germline V gene encodes CDR1 MNHEY and CDR2 SVGAGI. The CDR3 extends over 16 amino acids. Germline trimming cut 2 bases from V and 5 bases from J; bases unmatched to any gene: 8. CDR3 coding DNA: TGTGCCAGCAGTTACGAGGCTAGCGGGAGAGGGGAGACCCAGTACTTC. Translating gives CASSYEASGRGETQYF.

The chain couples TRBV9 to TRBJ1-3, with D uncertain. This CDR3 spans 14 amino acids. Trimming removed 3 bases at V and 9 bases at J, with 16 bases between. CDR1 is SGDLS, CDR2 YYNGEE, per germline. CDR3 coding DNA: TGTGCCAGCAGCGCCCTTGGGCCGACGACCACCATATATTTT. It yields the protein CASSALGPTTTIYF.

This clonotype was seen a few times. CDR3: CSVGGLEGVGQYF. The CDR3 region has the DNA TGCAGCGTTGGAGGACTAGAGGGAGTTGGGCAGTATTTT. This chain links TRBV29-1 with TRBJ2-3, with TRBD2 identical over 7 bases. Germline V gene lookup returns CDR1 SQVTM and CDR2 ANQGSEA. The CDR3 has 13 residues. Trimming at V came to 4 bases and at J to 11 bases, leaving 12 bases not matched to a gene.

The chain links TRBV2 to TRBJ1-5, with TRBD1 matching over 9 bases. With 4 bases clipped from V and 4 bases from J, the junction kept 8 bases outside the gene matches. This CDR3 has 16 residues. Germline values: CDR1 SNHLY, CDR2 FYNNEI. The CDR3 spells CASSGGGTGLNQPQHF. The CDR3 nucleotides are TGTGCCAGCAGTGGAGGGGGGACAGGGCTGAATCAGCCCCAGCATTTT.

J is TRBJ2-7 and V is TRBV2; TRBD1 matches at 7 bases. From germline, CDR1 is SNHLY and CDR2 FYNNEI. CDR3 size: 16 residues. Unmatched junction bases numbered 12, after V lost 5 bases and J lost 2 bases. The CDR3 here is CASSFRPGTDPYEQYF. The CDR3, as DNA: TGTGCCAGCAGTTTCCGCCCAGGGACAGACCCCTACGAGCAGTACTTC.

The gene calls are TRBV12-3 or TRBV12-4 and TRBJ1-1; perhaps TRBD1 as D (5 bases). The CDR3 extends over 11 amino acids. Trimming took 4 bases from V and 8 from J, leaving 8 bases between them. DNA of the CDR3: TGTGCCAGCAGTTGGGGGTACGAAGCTTTCTTT. Encoded protein: CASSWGYEAFF.

The rearrangement links TRBV7-3 to TRBJ2-5; D uncertain. Trimming took off 11 bases at V and 6 bases at J, with 10 bases between the two ends. The CDR3 spans 10 residues. CDR1 is SGHTA, CDR2 FQGTGA, per germline. CDR3 in amino acids: CALHPKTQYF. CDR3 DNA sequence: TGTGCCCTCCACCCCAAGACCCAGTACTTC.

This clonotype was counted many times. The chain employs TRBV12-3 or TRBV12-4 and TRBJ1-2, with a possible D match to TRBD1 (6 bases). V shed 2 bases and J shed 3 bases, with 7 bases lying between them. The CDR3 length is 13 residues. The CDR3 here is CASSLPGDYGYTF. The DNA of the CDR3 is TGTGCCAGCAGTTTACCAGGGGACTATGGCTACACCTTC.

The rearrangement joins TRBV12-3 or TRBV12-4 to TRBJ1-5; D perhaps matches TRBD1 (6 bases). The CDR3 extends over 14 amino acids. V lost 0 bases, J lost 7 bases, and 10 bases lay in between. CDR3 nucleotides: TGTGCCAGCAGTTTAGCACAGGGCAGGCAGCCCCAGCATTTT. The encoded protein is CASSLAQGRQPQHF.

This clonotype was picked up many times. This chain uses TRBV7-9 with TRBJ2-2, with a tentative D call TRBD2 (5 bases). Looked up from germline, CDR1 is SEHNR and CDR2 is FQNEAQ (reference sequence). The V gene lost 6 bases and the J gene lost 7 bases, with 12 bases spanning the gap. This CDR3 region has 13 residues. CDR3 residues: CASSRSVVGELFF. DNA for the CDR3: TGTGCCAGCAGTCGTAGCGTGGTCGGGGAGCTGTTTTTT.